Only a few counts were recorded for the clone carrying this T cell receptor (beta chain). Antigen: not known. The data were obtained in a study of T cells in Graves' hyperthyroidism and ophthalmopathy. Study results and limitations: Ophthalmopathy, which appeared later, was predicted by the model a median 6.5 months before onset.

The V end lost 0 bases, the J end lost 4 bases, and 10 bases lay between the germline ends. The CDR3 covers 15 residues. Germline V gene lookup returns CDR1 SNHLY and CDR2 FYNNEI. Using RNA transcripts as the source, TCR beta CDR3 regions were amplified. First-round RT-PCR targeting the TCR CDR3 was performed with the HTBI primer set. TCRdb independently ran MiXCR on the multiplex PCR reads; one entry per CDR3 protein. This sample has 300,000 to 350,000 distinct CDR3 sequences, with around 14% found just once. With a duration under 2 months, the hyperthyroidism was newly diagnosed in patients aged 18 to 65. Diagnostic assessment was based on clinical symptoms, serum thyroxine and TRAb, thyroid ultrasound and orbital computed tomography.

This TCR was recovered from a woman in her 30s with Graves' hyperthyroidism. Specimen: blood. This chain uses TRBV2 with TRBJ2-1; D might be TRBD1 (6 bases). For the CDR3, the DNA is TGTGCCAGCAGTGAAGCGCAGACAGGATACAATGAGCAGTTCTTC. This gives the protein CASSEAQTGYNEQFF.